The present TCR beta chain was sequenced within a study of blood T cells in healthy people across ages. There are a few counts of this clonotype. The antigen is undetermined. Study findings and constraints: Strong correlation was found linking TCR beta diversity to naive T cell percentage. There was no known CMV status for donors, so expanded clonotype changes were possibly confounded. TCR beta diversity per million T cells fell roughly linearly with age.

For the second PCR, which ran for 7 to 11 cycles, a sample-barcoded 5' primer and a J-beta primer mix were used. TCRdb reprocessed the 5' RACE reads via MiXCR and lists one record per CDR3 protein. The sample carries hundreds of thousands of distinct CDR3 sequences, 56% recorded once. The CDR3 runs 15 residues. Per the germline V gene, CDR1 is SNHLY and CDR2 is FYNNEI. The trim removed 8 bases at V and 1 base at J, leaving 7 bases unmatched. Sequencing was carried out using blood. The V and J genes are TRBV2 and TRBJ2-1, with 8 positions matching TRBD2. This TCR was sampled from a middle-aged man in good health. Written as DNA, the CDR3 is TGTGCCAGCTGGCGCCTAGCGGGTTCCTACAATGAGCAGTTCTTC. Translation: CASWRLAGSYNEQFF.